The 5 T cell receptor beta chains listed next were all sequenced from one sample in a study of OX40 agonist ivuxolimab in advanced cancers. TCRdb's copy holds only in-frame clones and misses some; the assay was immunoSEQ multiplex PCR. The data hold about 58,000 clones, with more than 85% observed a single time. The specimen was CD4+ or CD8+ T cells sorted from blood, collected in a trial of the OX40 agonist ivuxolimab. These receptors came from an adult with an advanced solid tumor such as melanoma, head and neck, liver or kidney cancer.

This clone was counted between two and nine times. This sequence joins TRBV4-2 and TRBJ2-5; the D is unclear. CDR1 is LGHNA, CDR2 YNFKEQ, per germline. CDR3 length equals 13 residues. Trimming pared 2 bases from V and 5 bases from J, leaving 9 bases between. Here the CDR3 DNA reads TGTGCCAGCAGCCAAAATAATTGGGAGACCCAGTACTTC. This encodes CASSQNNWETQYF.

The chain has TRBV5-1 and TRBJ2-4; TRBD1 matches 7 bases. CDR3 size: 16 residues. V trimming: 4 bases; J trimming: 0 bases; junction bases outside the gene matches: 7. Germline V lookup: CDR1 SGHRS, CDR2 YFSETQ. DNA of the CDR3: TGCGCCAGCAGCGAATGGACAGGCTTAGCCAAAAACATTCAGTACTTC. It specifies CASSEWTGLAKNIQYF.

The CDR3, as DNA: TGTGCCAGCAGCTTGAGGGGTGCAAACACTGAAGCTTTCTTT. Amino acids: CASSLRGANTEAFF. The chain uses TRBV7-9 and TRBJ1-1, with a tentative D call TRBD1 (5 bases). Germline lookup yields CDR1 SEHNR and CDR2 FQNEAQ (reference sequence). CDR3 size: 14 residues. The ends were cut back, 3 bases at V and 2 bases at J, with 10 bases in the middle.

The chain recombines TRBV6-1 with TRBJ1-2; no definite D call. V was pared by 5 bases and J by 5 bases, with 9 bases between. This CDR3 is built from 12 residues. Per germline, CDR1 MNHNS and CDR2 SASEGT. The CDR3 spells CASSNGRYGYTF. CDR3 bases: TGTGCCAGCAGTAACGGACGTTATGGCTACACCTTC.

This sequence joins TRBV10-2 and TRBJ1-1; D remains unclear. The CDR3 has 14 residues. Trimming removed 6 bases at V and 1 base at J, with 12 bases between. Germline lookup yields CDR1 WSHSY and CDR2 SAAADI. The CDR3 sequence is CASRAAPGNTEAFF. DNA for the CDR3: TGCGCCAGCAGGGCAGCCCCAGGGAACACTGAAGCTTTCTTT.